The sequence of this T cell receptor beta chain was determined in a study of graft-versus-host responses after intestinal transplantation. In regard to this clone: Its antigen is unknown.

Whole-study results and caveats: Subjects displaying graft-donor T cell macrochimerism possessed elevated graft-versus-host to host-versus-graft clonal ratios inside allografts. Among circulating GvH clones, peak levels were associated with early post-transplant declines in HvG clones. Recipient bone marrow held GvH clones, some seen earlier in ileum or blood.

The CDR3 runs 16 residues. The J segment lost 4 bases and the V segment lost 1 base, leaving 7 bases of the junction unmatched. Germline V gene sequence: CDR1 SGHAT, CDR2 FQNNGV. Lamina propria and intraepithelial lymphocytes were released by processing graft tissue. Profiling relied on immunoSEQ multiplex PCR, and the TCRdb table lists in-frame clones only, not all of them. This repertoire shows some 14,000 clones, approximately 70% found once; its top ten account for roughly 25%. Sequencing used ileum tissue, obtained 700 to 800 days after intestinal transplantation. The gene calls are TRBV11-2 and TRBJ2-7; TRBD1 matches 10 bases. This TCR came from a human patient who received an intestinal transplant, so some T cells may come from the graft donor. CDR3 sequence: CASSLAAGQGGYEQYF. The CDR3 nucleotides are TGTGCCAGCAGCTTAGCTGCCGGACAGGGGGGATACGAGCAGTACTTC.